This entry lists 14 T cell receptor beta chains sequenced from one sample in a study of blood T cell repertoires in COVID-19. Method: immunoSEQ multiplex PCR; TCRdb's copy keeps in-frame clones and lacks some. The sample lists about 200,000 clones; about nine tenths were seen once. The sample comprised PBMCs or T cells enriched from blood (not recorded which). These receptors all come from a woman aged 25-40 years with acute COVID-19.

Of note for this clone: At one boundary the junction diverges from the germline segment, which might be a read error. This chain uses TRBV5-4 with TRBJ2-5; TRBD2 matches at 9 bases. Germline values: CDR1 SGHNT, CDR2 YYREEE (reference sequence). This CDR3 region has 16 residues. In nucleotides, the CDR3 is TGTGCCAGTAGCTTGCCGGGTAGCGGGGGCTGGGAGACCCAGTACTTC. Translation: CASSLPGSGGWETQYF.

V is TRBV6-2 or TRBV6-3 and J is TRBJ1-2; D remains ambiguous. CDR1 MNHEY and CDR2 SVGEGT come from the germline V gene. Between the trimmed V and J ends, which lost 5 bases and 7 bases, there was a span of 23 bases. CDR3 length: 16 residues. CDR3 residues: CASSTDYYSALVGYTF. CDR3 coding DNA: TGTGCCAGCAGTACTGATTACTACTCTGCGCTTGTTGGCTACACCTTC.

V is TRBV7-6 and J is TRBJ2-7; the match to TRBD1 covers 7 bases. CDR3 length: 15 amino acids. The ends lost 5 bases at V and 2 bases at J; junction bases unmatched: 9. The germline V gene encodes CDR1 SGHVS and CDR2 FNYEAQ. The CDR3 bases are TGTGCCAGCAGCCCTCGGACAGGACCAACCTACGAGCAGTACTTC. As protein: CASSPRTGPTYEQYF. Together with reference TRBV7-6 and TRBJ2-7, the CDR3 gives the full variable domain: GAGVSQSPRYKVTKRGQDVALRCDPISGHVSLYWYRQALGQGPEFLTYFNYEAQQDKSGLPNDRFSAERPEGSISTLTIQRTEQRDSAMYRCASSPRTGPTYEQYFGPGTRLTVT.

The rearrangement links TRBV11-2 to TRBJ2-1; 11 bases are a match to TRBD2. The J segment lost 4 bases and the V segment lost 2 bases, leaving 4 bases of the junction unmatched. The length of the CDR3 is 16 residues. Germline loops: CDR1 SGHAT, CDR2 FQNNGV. The CDR3, as DNA: TGTGCCAGCAGCTTAATTCCTAGCGGGGGGTACAATGAGCAGTTCTTC. Translated, it gives CASSLIPSGGYNEQFF.

This chain uses TRBV30 with TRBJ1-6; D is perhaps TRBD1 (6 bases). Per the germline V gene, CDR1 is GTSNPN and CDR2 is SVGIG (reference sequence). Deletions cut 3 bases from V and 6 bases from J, with 12 bases between. CDR3 length equals 14 residues. CDR3 in DNA: TGTGCCTGGAGCGTTGGGACAAGTAATTCACCCCTCCACTTT. Protein product: CAWSVGTSNSPLHF.

The CDR3 reads CASSELVISGNTIYF. The CDR3 DNA follows: TGTGCCAGCAGTGAATTAGTGATCTCTGGAAACACCATATATTTT. This chain uses TRBV6-1 with TRBJ1-3, with no clear D. V was clipped by 2 bases and J by 0 bases, with 8 bases between them. Germline loops: CDR1 MNHNS, CDR2 SASEGT. This CDR3 spans 15 amino acids.

Comment on this clone: Within the sample, other DNA sequences also encode this same CDR3. The chain recombines TRBV7-8 with TRBJ1-2; no firm D call. Germline CDR1 and CDR2: SGHVS and FQNEAQ. The CDR3 consists of 13 residues. Trimming took 1 base from V and 3 from J, leaving 6 bases between them. The CDR3 is CASSLGGYYGYTF. CDR3 nucleotides: TGTGCCAGCAGCTTAGGAGGATACTATGGCTACACCTTC.

The chain employs TRBV28 and TRBJ1-6; 11 nucleotides align to TRBD1. The J segment lost 7 bases and the V segment lost 1 base, leaving 3 bases of the junction unmatched. Germline V gene lookup returns CDR1 MDHEN and CDR2 SYDVKM. The CDR3 length is 16 residues. The CDR3 DNA reads TGTGCCAGCAGTTTATTGGGACAGGGGGTGAATTCACCCCTCCACTTT. This gives the protein CASSLLGQGVNSPLHF.

This clone appeared once. The chain uses TRBV11-2 and TRBJ1-5; no clear D. The CDR3 spans 13 residues. Trimming took off 2 bases at V and 7 bases at J, with 9 bases between the two ends. Per the germline V gene, CDR1 is SGHAT and CDR2 is FQNNGV. CDR3 bases: TGTGCCAGCAGCTTACTGGGGAGGCAGCCCCAGCATTTT. Translated: CASSLLGRQPQHF. The complete variable domain, with remaining parts taken from reference TRBV11-2 and TRBJ1-5, reads EAGVAQSPRYKIIEKRQSVAFWCNPISGHATLYWYQQILGQGPKLLIQFQNNGVVDDSQLPKDRFSAERLKGVDSTLKIQPAKLEDSAVYLCASSLLGRQPQHFGDGTRLSIL.

This chain uses TRBV10-1 with TRBJ1-5; D call uncertain. The germline V and J ends were trimmed by 7 bases and 7 bases, with 5 bases remaining between them. The CDR3 is 10 amino acids. Looked up from germline, CDR1 is WNHNN and CDR2 is SYGVQD (reference sequence). The chain's CDR3 is CASIAQPQHF. The CDR3 region has the DNA TGCGCCAGCATAGCCCAGCCCCAGCATTTT.

The V gene is TRBV9, the J gene TRBJ2-7; 10 bases agree with TRBD2. This CDR3 contains 14 residues. CDR1 and CDR2 from the germline V gene are SGDLS and YYNGEE. J lost 4 bases, V lost 0 bases, and 1 base had no gene match. CDR3 nucleotides: TGTGCCAGCAGCGTAGCTAGCGGGGGATACGAGCAGTACTTC. It encodes CASSVASGGYEQYF.

The V call is TRBV24-1, the J call TRBJ2-3, with D tentatively TRBD2 (6 bases). Trimming stripped 5 bases from V and 4 bases from J, with 9 bases between. This CDR3 has 13 residues. Per germline, CDR1 KGHDR and CDR2 SFDVKD. The CDR3 DNA is TGTGCCACCAGTGTGGGGGGTGCAGATACGCAGTATTTT. Translating it yields CATSVGGADTQYF.

This chain uses TRBV10-2 with TRBJ1-2; D is unclear. CDR3 length: 13 residues. The germline V and J ends were trimmed by 3 bases and 4 bases, with 9 bases remaining between them. Germline CDR1 WSHSY, CDR2 SAAADI. The CDR3, as DNA: TGCGCCAGCAGTGAATGGCCGTCCTATGGCTACACCTTC. Translation: CASSEWPSYGYTF.

The sample holds one count of this clone. Other DNA sequences in the same sample also yield this CDR3. The rearrangement joins TRBV9 to TRBJ2-3; D not certain. Per the germline V gene, CDR1 is SGDLS and CDR2 is YYNGEE. This CDR3 has 13 residues. The V and J ends lost 4 bases and 2 bases respectively, with 8 bases between them. Here the CDR3 DNA reads TGTGCCAGCAGCCCCTACTCCACAGATACGCAGTATTTT. The encoded protein is CASSPYSTDTQYF. The full variable domain, completed using reference TRBV9 and TRBJ2-3, is DSGVTQTPKHLITATGQRVTLRCSPRSGDLSVYWYQQSLDQGLQFLIQYYNGEERAKGNILERFSAQQFPDLHSELNLSSLELGDSALYFCASSPYSTDTQYFGPGTRLTVL.